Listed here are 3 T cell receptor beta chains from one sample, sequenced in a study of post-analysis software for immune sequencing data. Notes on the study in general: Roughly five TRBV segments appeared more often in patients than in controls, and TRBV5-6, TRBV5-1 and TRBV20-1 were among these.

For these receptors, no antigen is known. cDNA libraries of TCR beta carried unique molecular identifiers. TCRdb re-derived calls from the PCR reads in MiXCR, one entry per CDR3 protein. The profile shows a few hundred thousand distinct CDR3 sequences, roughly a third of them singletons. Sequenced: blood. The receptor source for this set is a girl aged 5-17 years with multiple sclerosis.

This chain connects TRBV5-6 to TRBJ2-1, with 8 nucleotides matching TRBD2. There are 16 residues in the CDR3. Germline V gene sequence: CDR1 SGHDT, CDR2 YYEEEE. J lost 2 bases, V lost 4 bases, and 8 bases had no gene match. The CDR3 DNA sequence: TGTGCCAGCAGCGGAGGGGCGGGGGGACCCTACAATGAGCAGTTCTTC. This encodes CASSGGAGGPYNEQFF.

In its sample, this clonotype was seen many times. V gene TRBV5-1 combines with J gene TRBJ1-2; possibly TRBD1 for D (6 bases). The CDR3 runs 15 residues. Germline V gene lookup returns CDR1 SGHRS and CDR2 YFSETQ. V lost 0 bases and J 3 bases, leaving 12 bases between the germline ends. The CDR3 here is CASSLAPGDDYGYTF. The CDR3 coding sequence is TGCGCCAGCAGCTTGGCTCCAGGGGACGACTATGGCTACACCTTC.

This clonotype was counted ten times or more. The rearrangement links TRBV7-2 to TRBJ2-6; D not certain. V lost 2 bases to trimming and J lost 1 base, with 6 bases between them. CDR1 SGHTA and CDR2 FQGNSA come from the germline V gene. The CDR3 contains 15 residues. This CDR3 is CASSLMASGANVLTF. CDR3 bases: TGTGCCAGCAGCTTAATGGCTTCTGGGGCCAACGTCCTGACTTTC. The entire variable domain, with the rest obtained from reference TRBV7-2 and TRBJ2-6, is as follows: GAGVSQSPSNKVTEKGKDVELRCDPISGHTALYWYRQSLGQGLEFLIYFQGNSAPDKSGLPSDRFSAERTGGSVSTLTIQRTQQEDSAVYLCASSLMASGANVLTFGAGSRLTVL.